This TCR beta chain was found in a study of OX40 agonist ivuxolimab in advanced cancers. Regarding the research as a whole: Ivuxolimab, which targeted the costimulatory receptor OX40 (CD134), was an agonistic, fully human IgG2 monoclonal antibody. Intravenous ivuxolimab was administered to patients every 2 weeks at six dose levels: 0.01, 0.1, 0.3, 1.5, 3 and 10 mg/kg. Of the approximately 50 dose-escalation patients, hepatocellular carcinoma was present in approximately 20, melanoma in approximately 15, renal cell carcinoma in 9 and head and neck cancer in 9. In the dose-escalation cohort, about four fifths of patients were male, and the mean age was roughly 56 years with a range of about 23 to 79. Prior anti-PD-1, anti-PD-L1 or anti-CTLA-4 therapy was permitted, and less than 45% of dose-escalation patients had received checkpoint inhibitors. Partial responses occurred in three dose-escalation patients, of whom one had hepatocellular carcinoma and two had cutaneous melanoma. The purpose of peripheral TCRbeta sequencing was to test whether ivuxolimab changed TCR sequence diversity and led to clonal T-cell expansion. The monotherapy dose-escalation portion (N of about 50 patients) of the phase I ivuxolimab trial is reported in the paper.

As concerns this clone: Its antigen is currently not known. The record has no base qualities; no much larger clone is one base away.

Genomic DNA was isolated from the sorted cells so that the TCRbeta CDR3 region could be sequenced. TCRbeta CDR3 regions were sequenced using the immunoSEQ Assay. TCRdb limited this immuneACCESS table to in-frame rearrangements with V and J called. A share of clones is missing; checked studies link under half to unresolved V genes, and the rest is unexplained. The sample table shows 98,000 or so clones, and approximately 91% are seen once. 0.75% to 0.95% of the sample belongs to the ten largest clones. The trial excluded patients who had a history of autoimmune disease or who were on systemic immunosuppression. Peripheral blood for TCR sequencing was collected from all dose cohorts at baseline, on cycle 4 day 1, and on cycle 7 day 1. Samples came from an open-label, multicenter, first-in-human phase I dose-escalation trial of ivuxolimab. Adults with locally advanced or metastatic melanoma, renal cell carcinoma, hepatocellular carcinoma or head and neck squamous cell carcinoma were enrolled in the trial. Before TCR sequencing, CD4+ and CD8+ T cells were separately sorted from peripheral blood.

Findings and caveats that apply to the study as a whole: Clonal expansion of both CD4+ and CD8+ blood T cells was observed from baseline to week 6 at doses 0.1 to 3.0 mg/kg. After ivuxolimab, more expanded clones were found on average in CD8+ T cells than in CD4+ T cells. Partial responders in the 0.1-3.0 mg/kg groups had among the lowest normalized peripheral clonal expansion, especially among CD8+ T cells. Low levels of normalized T-cell clonal expansion were also seen in some nonresponding patients. Antigen specificity was not determined for the clonally expanded peripheral T cells.

V and J lose 5 bases and 10 bases, and a span of 21 bases separates them. Taken from the germline V gene, the CDR1 and CDR2 loops are MDHEN and SYDVKM. The CDR3 holds 15 amino acids from the cysteine to the phenylalanine. Only CDR3 DNA remains: 45 bases, in frame from the first base. This sample comprised CD4+ or CD8+ T cells sorted from blood, obtained in a trial of the OX40 agonist ivuxolimab. This clonotype was sampled from an adult with an advanced solid tumor such as melanoma, head and neck, liver or kidney cancer. The sequence links TRBV28 to TRBJ2-1; 7 matching bases give a weak D call of TRBD2. The CDR3 reads CASSLSGGGAGEQFF. The nucleotide sequence reads as follows: TGTGCCAGCAGTCTCAGTGGGGGGGGCGCTGGAGAGCAGTTCTTC.